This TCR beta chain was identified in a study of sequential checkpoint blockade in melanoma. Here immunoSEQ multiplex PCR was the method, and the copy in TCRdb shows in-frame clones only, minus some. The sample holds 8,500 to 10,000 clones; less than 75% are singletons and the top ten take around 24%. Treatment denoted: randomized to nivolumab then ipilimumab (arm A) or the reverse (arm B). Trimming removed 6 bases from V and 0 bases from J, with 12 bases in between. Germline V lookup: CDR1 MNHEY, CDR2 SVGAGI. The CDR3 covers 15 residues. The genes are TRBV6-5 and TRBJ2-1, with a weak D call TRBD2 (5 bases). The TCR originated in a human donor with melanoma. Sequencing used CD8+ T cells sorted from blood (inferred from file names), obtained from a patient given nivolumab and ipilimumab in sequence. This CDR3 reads CASRRTVDSYNEQFF. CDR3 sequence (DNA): TGTGCCAGCAGAAGGACTGTAGACTCCTACAATGAGCAGTTCTTC.